Below, 8 T cell receptor beta chains from the same sample are listed, as sequenced in a study of high-grade serous ovarian cancer treatment subgroups. Tumor tissue was taken before any definitive surgery or chemotherapy was given. The assay was immunoSEQ multiplex PCR, and TCRdb's table has in-frame clones only and misses some. The table shows over 6,500 clones, with about 76% occurring only once. Sequencing was performed on tumor tissue. All receptors come from a human donor with high-grade serous ovarian cancer.

The chain has TRBV14 and TRBJ2-7; 10 bases map to TRBD1. V was clipped by 3 bases and J by 5 bases; unmatched bases: 7. Germline loops: CDR1 SGHDN, CDR2 FVKESK. This CDR3 has 15 residues. The DNA for the CDR3 is TGTGCCAGCAGCCAGGGGGACAGGGGATTCGACGAGCAGTACTTC. Amino acids: CASSQGDRGFDEQYF.

This chain uses TRBV6-1 with TRBJ1-2, with D uncertain. Looked up from germline, CDR1 is MNHNS and CDR2 is SASEGT. V was trimmed by 1 base and J by 2 bases, leaving 20 bases between them. The CDR3 has 18 amino acids. CDR3 sequence (DNA): TGTGCCAGCAGTGAAGGGCCGCCGGGCTGGTCGTCGAACTATGGCTACACCTTC. Translated, it gives CASSEGPPGWSSNYGYTF.

The chain combines TRBV30 with TRBJ1-5, with D tentatively TRBD1 (5 bases). There are 15 residues in the CDR3. CDR1 and CDR2 from the germline V gene are GTSNPN and SVGIG (reference sequence). Trimming cost V 1 base and J 7 bases, with 17 bases left between them. The CDR3: CAWSGGAGPGQPQHF. DNA for the CDR3: TGTGCCTGGAGTGGAGGGGCAGGCCCTGGGCAGCCCCAGCATTTT.

The chain links TRBV19 to TRBJ2-3; no firm D call. Between the trimmed V and J ends, which lost 3 bases and 5 bases, there was a span of 12 bases. Germline loops: CDR1 LNHDA, CDR2 SQIVND (reference sequence). CDR3 length equals 14 residues. CDR3 bases: TGTGCCAGTAGTATTGGGTACAGCGAAGATACGCAGTATTTT. It yields the protein CASSIGYSEDTQYF.

As DNA, the CDR3 is TGTGCCAGCAGCCTCCGGGTGGACTTCCATGAGCAGTTCTTC. This sequence encodes CASSLRVDFHEQFF. The chain couples TRBV7-3 to TRBJ2-1; perhaps TRBD2 as D (5 bases). This CDR3 comprises 14 residues. The germline CDR1 and CDR2 sequences are SGHTA and FQGTGA. V lost 5 bases and J lost 8, with 16 bases in between.

The CDR3 coding sequence is TGTGCCAGCAAGGAAAAGGAGGAGAGGGACTGCACCTTC. This sequence encodes CASKEKEERDCTF. V is TRBV2 and J is TRBJ1-2; maybe TRBD1 (5 bases). CDR1 and CDR2 from the germline V gene are SNHLY and FYNNEI. Deletions cut 7 bases from V and 13 bases from J, with 22 bases between. This CDR3 is 13 amino acids long.

This clone was found a few times. The chain couples TRBV7-6 to TRBJ1-6; a possible D gene is TRBD1 (5 bases). Germline CDR1 and CDR2: SGHVS and FNYEAQ. Trimming left V 1 base short and J 14 bases short, with 9 bases between. The CDR3 spans 12 residues. The CDR3 sequence: CASSLGGRSLHF. CDR3 sequence (DNA): TGTGCCAGCAGCTTAGGGGGCAGATCCCTCCACTTT.

The rearrangement uses TRBV20-1 and TRBJ2-2; the D is unclear. The germline V gene encodes CDR1 DFQATT and CDR2 SNEGSKA (reference sequence). V was trimmed by 5 bases and J by 10 bases, leaving 11 bases between them. The CDR3 has 11 residues. The CDR3 DNA reads TGCAGTGCTCCTTGGGTGGAGGAGCTGTTTTTT. It codes for CSAPWVEELFF.